These 20 T cell receptor beta chains came from one sample sequenced in a study of blood T cell repertoires in COVID-19. The method was immunoSEQ multiplex PCR; TCRdb's version includes in-frame clones alone and lacks a portion of them. This repertoire shows fewer than 300,000 clones, around four fifths found once; its top ten account for approximately 5.3%. Sequencing input: peripheral blood. Receptors were obtained from an elderly man with acute or convalescent COVID-19.

The genes are TRBV6-5 and TRBJ1-1, with 8 bases matching TRBD1. The junction had 6 bases not matched to a gene; V was cut back by 2 bases and J by 10 bases. The CDR3 loop spans 13 amino acids. CDR1 and CDR2 from the germline V gene are MNHEY and SVGAGI. The CDR3, as DNA: TGTGCCAGCAGTTACGGGACAGGAGGTATAGCTTTCTTT. This sequence encodes CASSYGTGGIAFF.

V usage is TRBV4-2 and J usage is TRBJ2-5, with TRBD2 identical over 11 bases. J lost 4 bases, V lost 1 base, and 5 bases had no gene match. CDR3 length equals 16 residues. The germline V gene has CDR1 LGHNA and CDR2 YNFKEQ. CDR3: CASSQALAGGIETQYF. The CDR3 DNA sequence: TGTGCCAGCAGCCAAGCTTTAGCGGGGGGGATAGAGACCCAGTACTTC.

The chain has TRBV3-1 (or the pseudogene TRBV3-2) and TRBJ2-3, with D maybe TRBD2 (6 bases). The CDR3 runs to 13 residues. Germline loops: CDR1 LGHDT, CDR2 YNNKEL (reference sequence). Trimming pared 4 bases from V and 12 bases from J, leaving 17 bases between. As DNA, the CDR3 is TGTGCCAGCAGCCCACAAGCGGGTGGAAAACAGTATTTT. Translating it yields CASSPQAGGKQYF.

The V call is TRBV7-2, the J call TRBJ2-7; no clear D gene. CDR1 SGHTA and CDR2 FQGNSA come from the germline V gene. The V end was cut by 1 base, the J end by 2 bases, with 3 bases between. This CDR3 is 12 amino acids long. CDR3 in DNA: TGTGCCAGCAGCTTAGAGCCCTACGAGCAGTACTTC. Translating it yields CASSLEPYEQYF.

This sequence joins TRBV3-1 (or the pseudogene TRBV3-2) and TRBJ1-5; unclear D gene. Trimming took off 3 bases at V and 6 bases at J, with 12 bases between the two ends. The CDR3 extends over 14 amino acids. Germline V gene data show CDR1 as LGHDT and CDR2 as YNNKEL (reference sequence). CDR3 loop: CASSHEGGSQPQHF. The CDR3 DNA reads TGTGCCAGCAGCCACGAGGGAGGCAGTCAGCCCCAGCATTTT.

CDR3 residues: CASGAGGQPQHF. The CDR3 coding sequence is TGTGCCAGCGGGGCCGGGGGACAGCCCCAGCATTTT. The genes are TRBV12-3 or TRBV12-4 and TRBJ1-5; D may be TRBD1 (5 bases). The CDR3 has 12 amino acids. Deletions cut 8 bases from V and 7 bases from J, with 12 bases between.

The chain joins TRBV7-2 to TRBJ1-1; D might be TRBD1 (5 bases). Germline V gene lookup returns CDR1 SGHTA and CDR2 FQGNSA. The CDR3 is made up of 15 amino acids. Trimming stripped 5 bases from V and 0 bases from J, with 13 bases between. The CDR3 protein is CASSPKGPMNTEAFF. CDR3 DNA: TGTGCCAGCAGCCCTAAGGGGCCCATGAACACTGAAGCTTTCTTT.

The rearrangement uses TRBV2 and TRBJ1-3; D is unresolved. The V end was cut by 3 bases, the J end by 8 bases, with 11 bases between. The CDR3 sequence is 13 residues long. CDR1 is SNHLY, CDR2 FYNNEI, per germline. CDR3 DNA sequence: TGTGCCAGCAGTGACTTGAGTGAGGACACCATATATTTT. Translation: CASSDLSEDTIYF.

This chain uses TRBV5-1 with TRBJ2-5, with 10 bases that match TRBD1. The junction had 5 bases not matched to a gene; V was cut back by 3 bases and J by 3 bases. CDR3 size: 15 residues. CDR1 and CDR2 (germline): SGHRS, YFSETQ. CDR3 nucleotide sequence: TGCGCCAGCAGCTACACGGGGACAGGGGAAGAGACCCAGTACTTC. This translates into CASSYTGTGEETQYF.

This clone was detected a few times. J is TRBJ2-1 and V is TRBV6-1, with a weak D call TRBD1 (6 bases). Trimming took off 3 bases at V and 4 bases at J, with 13 bases between the two ends. Per germline, CDR1 MNHNS and CDR2 SASEGT. The CDR3 consists of 15 residues. The chain's CDR3 is CASSEMTGDYNEQFF. CDR3 nucleotides: TGTGCCAGCAGTGAGATGACAGGCGATTACAATGAGCAGTTCTTC.

This chain links TRBV3-1 (or the pseudogene TRBV3-2) with TRBJ2-3; TRBD2 matches at 8 bases. CDR1 and CDR2 (germline): LGHDT, YNNKEL (reference sequence). The CDR3 length is 16 residues. The V segment lost 4 bases and the J segment 4 bases; nucleotides outside the gene matches: 10. The CDR3 spells CASSLRGRGGADTQYF. The CDR3 DNA is TGTGCCAGCAGCCTAAGGGGCCGGGGGGGCGCAGATACGCAGTATTTT.

Only a few counts were recorded for this clone. V gene TRBV16 combines with J gene TRBJ1-1; the D is unclear. The CDR3 runs to 15 residues. The germline CDR1 and CDR2 sequences are KGHSY and FQNENV. The V and J ends lost 0 bases and 1 base respectively, with 9 bases between them. The CDR3 loop is CASSQSLAGNTEAFF. As DNA, the CDR3 is TGTGCCAGCAGCCAATCTCTGGCAGGGAACACTGAAGCTTTCTTT.

This chain connects TRBV27 to TRBJ2-1; 14 positions agree with TRBD2. The CDR3 loop spans 19 amino acids. After removal of 5 bases from V and 8 bases from J, the junction contained 17 bases not matched to a gene. CDR1 MNHEY and CDR2 SMNVEV come from the germline V gene (reference sequence). The chain's CDR3 is CASSKFPGLAGDQGDEQFF. The CDR3 nucleotides are TGTGCCAGCAGTAAATTCCCGGGACTAGCGGGAGACCAGGGCGATGAGCAGTTCTTC.

The chain joins TRBV12-3 or TRBV12-4 to TRBJ1-2, with TRBD1 identical over 8 bases. CDR3 length equals 13 residues. The V segment lost 6 bases and the J segment 8 bases; nucleotides outside the gene matches: 8. CDR3 sequence (DNA): TGTGCCAGCAGACGAGGACAGGGCTTGGGCTACACCTTC. This translates into CASRRGQGLGYTF.

This chain joins TRBV4-1 and TRBJ1-6, with TRBD1 matching 7 bases. CDR3 length equals 16 residues. V shed 2 bases, J shed 9 bases, and the junction held 10 bases outside the gene matches. Germline CDR1 is MGHRA and CDR2 is YSYEKL. The CDR3 sequence: CASSQMDRNVGSPLHF. CDR3 DNA sequence: TGCGCCAGCAGCCAAATGGACAGGAACGTTGGTTCACCCCTCCACTTT.

The CDR3 DNA is TGCGCCAGCATAGATACGCGGGCTGGGAATACGCAGTATTTT. It specifies CASIDTRAGNTQYF. The gene calls are TRBV10-2 and TRBJ2-3; perhaps TRBD2 as D (5 bases). V was pared by 7 bases and J by 7 bases, with 18 bases between. This CDR3 is built from 14 residues. Germline assignment: CDR1 WSHSY and CDR2 SAAADI.

The chain carries TRBV3-1 (or the pseudogene TRBV3-2) and TRBJ1-2; D unclear. This CDR3 region has 11 residues. Trimming shortened V by 8 bases and J by 0 bases, and 4 bases separated the two germline ends. Per germline, CDR1 LGHDT and CDR2 YNNKEL (reference sequence). The CDR3 reads CASRANYGYTF. CDR3 nucleotide sequence: TGTGCCAGCCGAGCTAACTATGGCTACACCTTC.

This clone has a single count. CDR3 in DNA: TGTGCCAGCAGTTACTCGATAGGGGATTCGAATCAGCCCCAGCATTTT. Translation: CASSYSIGDSNQPQHF. J is TRBJ1-5 and V is TRBV6-2 or TRBV6-3, with D possibly matching TRBD1 (5 bases). CDR1 is MNHEY, CDR2 SVGEGT, per germline. The CDR3 length is 16 residues. The ends were cut back, 0 bases at V and 4 bases at J, with 13 bases in the middle.

The chain employs TRBV5-4 and TRBJ1-1; TRBD1 might be the D (6 bases). Germline V gene sequence: CDR1 SGHNT, CDR2 YYREEE (reference sequence). CDR3 length: 15 amino acids. Trimming left V 4 bases short and J 0 bases short, with 13 bases between. As DNA, the CDR3 is TGTGCCAGCAGCCGGGACACCATCATGAACACTGAAGCTTTCTTT. It is translated as CASSRDTIMNTEAFF.

The rearrangement links TRBV28 to TRBJ1-3; D perhaps matches TRBD1 (5 bases). V lost 6 bases and J 4 bases, leaving 13 bases between the germline ends. Germline CDR1 MDHEN, CDR2 SYDVKM. This CDR3 has 14 residues. The CDR3 DNA reads TGTGCCAGCAGGGAAACGGGACTCGGAAACACCATATATTTT. Residues: CASRETGLGNTIYF.